These T cell receptor beta chains were read from a single sample in a study of shared clonotypes between healthy human individuals. Using immunoSEQ multiplex PCR, the repertoire was profiled, and TCRdb retains in-frame clones only, with some absent. Of 2,500,000 or so clones in the sample, roughly 90% were seen once. What was sequenced was naive CD4+ T cells from PBMCs. These TCRs come from a man aged 18-30 years in good health. Some clones in this sample may be carry-over from other donors' samples. Both conserved end residues are part of each CDR3. A D gene is named only where the DNA matches it firmly. Where a row states a size, it is once, few, many or the class of an expanded clone; other rows omit it.

J gene	V gene	D gene	clone size	CDR3 protein	CDR3 DNA
TRBJ2-3	TRBV5-1	NA	NA	CASSLDSLADTQYF	TGCGCCAGCAGCTTGGATAGTTTGGCAGATACGCAGTATTTT
TRBJ2-1	TRBV5-1	TRBD2	NA	CASSTGGLAPNEQFF	TGCGCCAGCAGCACCGGTGGACTAGCACCCAATGAGCAGTTCTTC
TRBJ1-1	TRBV10-1	TRBD1	NA	CASSEGDRGKWEAFF	TGCGCCAGCAGTGAAGGGGACAGGGGGAAGTGGGAAGCTTTCTTT
TRBJ2-7	TRBV4-3	NA	NA	CASSQGGAGDYEQYF	TGCGCCAGCAGCCAAGGAGGGGCAGGGGATTACGAGCAGTACTTC
TRBJ2-1	TRBV7-2	NA	NA	CASSLSIGRNEQFF	TGTGCCAGCAGCTTAAGTATTGGGAGGAATGAGCAGTTCTTC
TRBJ2-2	TRBV4-1	TRBD2	NA	CASSRGSGPQGTGELFF	TGCGCCAGCAGCCGTGGTAGCGGGCCCCAAGGCACCGGGGAGCTGTTTTTT
TRBJ2-3	TRBV5-8	NA	NA	CASSLSPGSTDTQYF	TGTGCCAGCAGCTTGAGTCCGGGAAGCACAGATACGCAGTATTTT
TRBJ2-1	TRBV6-1	NA	NA	CASTRNEQFF	TGTGCCAGCACTCGGAATGAGCAGTTCTTC
TRBJ1-3	TRBV28	NA	NA	CASSLPLGGALGNTIYF	TGTGCCAGCAGTCTCCCTTTGGGTGGGGCCCTCGGAAACACCATATATTTT
TRBJ2-1	TRBV7-3	TRBD1	NA	CASSLNRDSLNEQFF	TGTGCCAGCAGCTTAAACCGGGACAGCCTCAATGAGCAGTTCTTC
TRBJ1-5	TRBV4-1	NA	NA	CASSQGKRLNQPQHF	TGCGCCAGCAGCCAAGGCAAGAGACTCAATCAGCCCCAGCATTTT
TRBJ1-2	TRBV7-9	NA	NA	CASSTMWRYGYTF	TGTGCCAGCAGCACGATGTGGCGCTATGGCTACACCTTC
TRBJ2-2	TRBV11-1	TRBD2	once	CASSLPGLGNTGELFF	TGTGCCAGCAGCTTACCGGGACTAGGGAACACCGGGGAGCTGTTTTTT
TRBJ2-7	TRBV29-1	NA	NA	CSVEPPGRKSEQYF	TGCAGCGTTGAACCCCCAGGGAGGAAGAGCGAGCAGTACTTC
TRBJ1-2	TRBV28	NA	NA	CASSLNGYGYTF	TGTGCCAGCAGTTTAAACGGCTATGGCTACACCTTC
TRBJ2-1	TRBV6-6	TRBD2	NA	CASSYGSGSYNEQFF	TGTGCCAGCAGTTACGGTAGCGGGAGCTACAATGAGCAGTTCTTC
TRBJ2-7	TRBV7-3	TRBD2	NA	CASSLGGRAYEQYF	TGTGCCAGCAGCTTAGGCGGGAGGGCCTACGAGCAGTACTTC
TRBJ2-3	TRBV11-3	NA	NA	CASSLGGWEEKDTQYF	TGTGCCAGCAGCTTGGGGGGCTGGGAAGAGAAAGATACGCAGTATTTT
TRBJ2-3	TRBV5-1	NA	NA	CASSFYFLGQGDGDTQYF	TGCGCCAGCAGCTTCTATTTCCTCGGGCAGGGAGATGGAGATACGCAGTATTTT
TRBJ1-1	TRBV11-3	NA	NA	CASSFAPGTEAFF	TGTGCCAGCAGCTTCGCCCCGGGTACTGAAGCTTTCTTT